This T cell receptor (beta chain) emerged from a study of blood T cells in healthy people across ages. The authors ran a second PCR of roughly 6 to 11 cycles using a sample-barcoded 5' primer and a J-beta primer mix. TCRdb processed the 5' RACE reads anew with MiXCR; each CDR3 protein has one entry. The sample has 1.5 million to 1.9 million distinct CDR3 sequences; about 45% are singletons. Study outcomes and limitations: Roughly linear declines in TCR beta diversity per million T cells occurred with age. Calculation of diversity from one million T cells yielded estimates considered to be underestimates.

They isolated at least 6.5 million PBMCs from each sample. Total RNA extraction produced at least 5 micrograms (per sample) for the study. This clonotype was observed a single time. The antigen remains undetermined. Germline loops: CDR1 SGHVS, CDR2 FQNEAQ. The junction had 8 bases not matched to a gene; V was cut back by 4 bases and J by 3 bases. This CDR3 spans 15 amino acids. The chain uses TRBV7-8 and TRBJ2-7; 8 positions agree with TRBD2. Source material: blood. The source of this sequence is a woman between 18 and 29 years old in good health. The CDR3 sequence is CASSYPGLGIYEQYF. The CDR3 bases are TGTGCCAGCAGCTATCCGGGACTAGGAATCTACGAGCAGTACTTC.